These T cell receptor beta chains were read from a single sample in a study of blood T cell repertoires in COVID-19. Clones were sequenced by immunoSEQ multiplex PCR, and TCRdb holds only the in-frame ones, with some missing. The top ten clones hold approximately 1.6% of a sample with roughly 90,000 clones, roughly 90% of them seen once. The sequencing input was peripheral blood. These receptors originate from a human donor with active COVID-19. The donor label of this sample is uncertain. Both conserved end residues are part of each CDR3. The D gene is left open where the match is weak. The size of a clone is reported for some rows only, either as once, few or many, or as a class for expanded clones.

v_call: TRBV9; j_call: TRBJ1-6; clone_size: -; d_call: -; cdr3_nt: TGTGCCAGCAGCCTACGACAGGACTATAATTCACCCCTCCACTTT; cdr3_aa: CASSLRQDYNSPLHF
v_call: TRBV19; j_call: TRBJ1-4; clone_size: -; d_call: -; cdr3_nt: TGTGCCAGTAGTATAGATCTCGGGAGTGCAACTAATGAAAAACTGTTTTTT; cdr3_aa: CASSIDLGSATNEKLFF
v_call: TRBV5-1; j_call: TRBJ1-1; clone_size: -; d_call: -; cdr3_nt: TGCGCCAGCAGCTGGTACCGGGGGACTGAAGCTTTCTTT; cdr3_aa: CASSWYRGTEAFF
v_call: TRBV19; j_call: TRBJ2-3; clone_size: -; d_call: TRBD1; cdr3_nt: TGTGCCAGTAGTATAACCAGGGACAGGGGCACAGATACGCAGTATTTT; cdr3_aa: CASSITRDRGTDTQYF
v_call: TRBV12-3/TRBV12-4; j_call: TRBJ1-1; clone_size: -; d_call: -; cdr3_nt: TGTGCCAGCAGTTTAGGACAGACCACTGAAGCTTTCTTT; cdr3_aa: CASSLGQTTEAFF
v_call: TRBV6-6; j_call: TRBJ2-1; clone_size: -; d_call: -; cdr3_nt: TGTGCCAGCAGGAGGGCGACTGAGCAGTTCTTC; cdr3_aa: CASRRATEQFF
v_call: TRBV6-2/TRBV6-3; j_call: TRBJ1-2; clone_size: -; d_call: -; cdr3_nt: TGTGCCAGCAGTTACTCTTTCCAGGGCGCCTATGGCTACACCTTC; cdr3_aa: CASSYSFQGAYGYTF
v_call: TRBV29-1; j_call: TRBJ1-2; clone_size: -; d_call: TRBD1; cdr3_nt: TGCAGCGTTGACCCGGGACAGGTGCCCTATGGCTACACCTTC; cdr3_aa: CSVDPGQVPYGYTF
v_call: TRBV18; j_call: TRBJ2-7; clone_size: -; d_call: -; cdr3_nt: TGTGCCAGCTCACGGGGGGGGCAAGGCTCCTACGAGCAGTACTTC; cdr3_aa: CASSRGGQGSYEQYF
v_call: TRBV28; j_call: TRBJ1-6; clone_size: -; d_call: TRBD1; cdr3_nt: TGTGCCAGCAGCCCCCTCGGACAGGGGAATTCACCCCTCCACTTT; cdr3_aa: CASSPLGQGNSPLHF
v_call: TRBV6-2/TRBV6-3; j_call: TRBJ2-5; clone_size: -; d_call: TRBD2; cdr3_nt: TGTGCCAGCAGTCTTTGGACTAGCGGGGGTGAGACCCAGTACTTC; cdr3_aa: CASSLWTSGGETQYF
v_call: TRBV5-4; j_call: TRBJ1-1; clone_size: -; d_call: -; cdr3_nt: TGTGCCAGCAGCTTGGAGTTTGTGCAGAGGGAGGAAGCTTTCTTT; cdr3_aa: CASSLEFVQREEAFF
v_call: TRBV28; j_call: TRBJ2-3; clone_size: -; d_call: TRBD2; cdr3_nt: TGTGCCAGCAGTAGCGGGGGCGCCTGGTTTACGCAGTATTTT; cdr3_aa: CASSSGGAWFTQYF
v_call: TRBV5-1; j_call: TRBJ2-3; clone_size: -; d_call: TRBD1; cdr3_nt: TGCGCCAGCAGCGTACGACAGGGGGCCCCAGATACGCAGTATTTT; cdr3_aa: CASSVRQGAPDTQYF
v_call: TRBV7-2; j_call: TRBJ2-1; clone_size: -; d_call: TRBD2; cdr3_nt: TGTGCCAGCAGCTTTGTCAGCGGGGGTCCCTACAATGAGCAGTTCTTC; cdr3_aa: CASSFVSGGPYNEQFF
v_call: TRBV19; j_call: TRBJ2-2; clone_size: -; d_call: -; cdr3_nt: TGTGCCAGTAGTTTTACGGGCACCGGGGAGCTGTTTTTT; cdr3_aa: CASSFTGTGELFF
v_call: TRBV5-6; j_call: TRBJ2-2; clone_size: -; d_call: -; cdr3_nt: TGTGCCAGCAGCCCGACAGCGAACACCGGGGAGCTGTTTTTT; cdr3_aa: CASSPTANTGELFF
v_call: TRBV21-1; j_call: TRBJ2-7; clone_size: once; d_call: -; cdr3_nt: TGTGCCAGCAGCAGCCTCCCTCACGGGACAGGGGTTCGGTACTTC; cdr3_aa: CASSSLPHGTGVRYF
v_call: TRBV2; j_call: TRBJ2-1; clone_size: -; d_call: -; cdr3_nt: TGTGCCAGTGCCCCATCCTTGAGGGGGTACAATGAGCAGTTCTTC; cdr3_aa: CASAPSLRGYNEQFF
v_call: TRBV27; j_call: TRBJ1-3; clone_size: -; d_call: TRBD1; cdr3_nt: TGTGCCAGCAGTCAGACGGGACAGGGGTTTGGAAACACCATATATTTT; cdr3_aa: CASSQTGQGFGNTIYF
v_call: TRBV5-4; j_call: TRBJ2-5; clone_size: -; d_call: TRBD2; cdr3_nt: TGTGCCAGCAGCTTGTTACTGGGTACTAGCGGGGCCCAAGAGACCCAGTACTTC; cdr3_aa: CASSLLLGTSGAQETQYF
v_call: TRBV4-3; j_call: TRBJ2-3; clone_size: -; d_call: -; cdr3_nt: TGCGCCAGCAGCCGGGCAAGTTGGGGGGGGCCCAACCATCGCACAGATACGCAGTATTTT; cdr3_aa: CASSRASWGGPNHRTDTQYF
v_call: TRBV12-3/TRBV12-4; j_call: TRBJ1-1; clone_size: -; d_call: -; cdr3_nt: TGTGCCAGCAGTTTACTGAGAAACACTGAAGCTTTCTTT; cdr3_aa: CASSLLRNTEAFF
v_call: TRBV15; j_call: TRBJ2-5; clone_size: -; d_call: -; cdr3_nt: TGTGCCACCAGCAAGATAACAGGGCTAATCGGAGAGACCCAGTACTTC; cdr3_aa: CATSKITGLIGETQYF
v_call: TRBV4-3; j_call: TRBJ1-4; clone_size: -; d_call: TRBD1; cdr3_nt: TGCGCCAGCAGCCAAGACAGGGGGCCCCAAGAAAAACTGTTTTTT; cdr3_aa: CASSQDRGPQEKLFF
v_call: TRBV3-1/TRBV3-2; j_call: TRBJ2-1; clone_size: -; d_call: TRBD1; cdr3_nt: TGTGCCAGCAGCCCCTGGACAGGGTTAGGCAATGAGCAGTTCTTC; cdr3_aa: CASSPWTGLGNEQFF
v_call: TRBV18; j_call: TRBJ2-6; clone_size: -; d_call: -; cdr3_nt: TGTGCCAGCTCACCTCCGAGGTCAGGGGCCAACGTCCTGACTTTC; cdr3_aa: CASSPPRSGANVLTF
v_call: TRBV4-3; j_call: TRBJ1-5; clone_size: -; d_call: TRBD1; cdr3_nt: TGCGCCAGCAGCCAATCCGCCGGACAGGGGTATCAGCCCCAGCATTTT; cdr3_aa: CASSQSAGQGYQPQHF
v_call: TRBV2; j_call: TRBJ2-7; clone_size: -; d_call: TRBD2; cdr3_nt: TGTGCCAGCAGTGCTTTTAGCGGGGCCTGGTACTTC; cdr3_aa: CASSAFSGAWYF
v_call: TRBV6-1; j_call: TRBJ2-3; clone_size: -; d_call: -; cdr3_nt: TGTGCCAGCAGTGAAAGGCGAGGGAGTGGAGATACGCAGTATTTT; cdr3_aa: CASSERRGSGDTQYF
v_call: TRBV27; j_call: TRBJ1-5; clone_size: -; d_call: -; cdr3_nt: TGTGCCAGCAGTCCTTGGGGGGGGAACAATCAGCCCCAGCATTTT; cdr3_aa: CASSPWGGNNQPQHF
v_call: TRBV5-1; j_call: TRBJ1-6; clone_size: -; d_call: -; cdr3_nt: TGCGCCAGCAGTACAGCTAATTCACCCCTCCACTTT; cdr3_aa: CASSTANSPLHF
v_call: TRBV7-2; j_call: TRBJ2-5; clone_size: -; d_call: TRBD1; cdr3_nt: TGTGCCAGCAGCTTAGCGGGACAGCAAGAGACCCAGTACTTC; cdr3_aa: CASSLAGQQETQYF
v_call: TRBV6-5; j_call: TRBJ1-1; clone_size: -; d_call: -; cdr3_nt: TGTGCCAGCAGGCTCGGTTCTAACACTGAAGCTTTCTTT; cdr3_aa: CASRLGSNTEAFF
v_call: TRBV9; j_call: TRBJ2-1; clone_size: -; d_call: TRBD2; cdr3_nt: TGTGCCAGCAGCGTAGACGGGACTAGCGGTTTTTCGCTGTTCTTC; cdr3_aa: CASSVDGTSGFSLFF
v_call: TRBV9; j_call: TRBJ2-1; clone_size: -; d_call: -; cdr3_nt: TGTGCCAGCAGCGTAGGGCAGATCAATGAGCAGTTCTTC; cdr3_aa: CASSVGQINEQFF
v_call: TRBV10-3; j_call: TRBJ2-2; clone_size: -; d_call: -; cdr3_nt: TGTGCCATCAAAACAACAGGGTCGGGCACCGGGGAGCTGTTTTTT; cdr3_aa: CAIKTTGSGTGELFF
v_call: TRBV5-4; j_call: TRBJ1-1; clone_size: -; d_call: -; cdr3_nt: TGTGCCAGCAGCTTGGGCGGGAAAACTGAAGCTTTCTTT; cdr3_aa: CASSLGGKTEAFF
v_call: TRBV5-1; j_call: TRBJ1-6; clone_size: -; d_call: -; cdr3_nt: TGCGCCAGCAGCTTTTCTTGGGAGGGCTATAATTCACCCCTCCACTTT; cdr3_aa: CASSFSWEGYNSPLHF
v_call: TRBV27; j_call: TRBJ1-2; clone_size: -; d_call: -; cdr3_nt: TGTGCCAGCAGTTCTACCCGGGGGGACTATGGCTACACCTTC; cdr3_aa: CASSSTRGDYGYTF
v_call: TRBV6-4; j_call: TRBJ1-2; clone_size: -; d_call: -; cdr3_nt: TGTGCCAGCAGACCGGGGGGGGGAAATAACTATGGCTACACCTTC; cdr3_aa: CASRPGGGNNYGYTF
v_call: TRBV6-5; j_call: TRBJ2-1; clone_size: -; d_call: -; cdr3_nt: TGTGCCAGCAGACCCGAAGGGGATGAGCAGTTCTTC; cdr3_aa: CASRPEGDEQFF
v_call: TRBV6-6; j_call: TRBJ1-2; clone_size: -; d_call: TRBD1; cdr3_nt: TGTGCCAGCAGTTACGAGGGGGCAATCTATGGCTACACCTTC; cdr3_aa: CASSYEGAIYGYTF
v_call: TRBV19; j_call: TRBJ1-5; clone_size: -; d_call: -; cdr3_nt: TGTGCCAGTAGAGGGCCACCTGGAGGACCTAGCAATCAGCCCCAGCATTTT; cdr3_aa: CASRGPPGGPSNQPQHF
v_call: TRBV6-5; j_call: TRBJ2-7; clone_size: -; d_call: -; cdr3_nt: TGTGCCAGCAGTTACTCGATTAGCTTATACGAGCAGTACTTC; cdr3_aa: CASSYSISLYEQYF
v_call: TRBV27; j_call: TRBJ2-7; clone_size: -; d_call: TRBD2; cdr3_nt: TGTGCCAGCAGTTCGTCTAGCGGGGGCTCCTACGAGCAGTACTTC; cdr3_aa: CASSSSSGGSYEQYF
v_call: TRBV3-1/TRBV3-2; j_call: TRBJ2-2; clone_size: -; d_call: TRBD1; cdr3_nt: TGTGCCAGCAGCCGACAGGGGGCGAACACCGGGGAGCTGTTTTTT; cdr3_aa: CASSRQGANTGELFF
v_call: TRBV15; j_call: TRBJ2-1; clone_size: -; d_call: TRBD2; cdr3_nt: TGTGCCACCAGCTCCCGGGGGGGGGAGCGGGGCTACAATGAGCAGTTCTTC; cdr3_aa: CATSSRGGERGYNEQFF